This section outlines one TCR beta chain sequence together with its context. This clonotype was detected ten times or more. What this receptor recognizes is not known. No much larger clone exists at a distance of one base, and base qualities are not known. The data are from a study of T-cell memory formation after mild COVID-19 (dated by TCRdb to the early 2020s). The study in broad terms: TCR sequence clusters from the two donors were largely donor specific. In a couple of donors, T-cell clones that expanded and contracted after mild COVID-19 were tracked by sequencing TCRalpha and TCRbeta repertoires over time. Two young, previously healthy adult volunteers made up the cohort, one male and one female. Results the study describes overall, beyond this receptor: Contracting CD4+ clones turned up mainly in the CM and EM memory subsets, whereas EMRA was where CD8+ clones were enriched. Clones that contracted from day 15 to 85 showed balanced CD4/CD8 phenotypes, whereas a second wave of clones that expanded from day 15 to 37 leaned towards CD4+. The study covered only a couple of mild cases, and larger cohorts including severe cases with pre-infection samples were considered necessary. Whether the second-wave clones peaking on day 37 were SARS-CoV-2 specific was not confirmed. Some responding clones were detected in pre-infection memory, suggesting pre-existing cross-reactive memory T cells joined the SARS-CoV-2 response.

From the cysteine up to the phenylalanine, the CDR3 has a length of 11 residues. Kept here is only the CDR3 DNA, which spans 33 bases and is read in frame from base 1. Deletion took 3 bases off V and 4 bases off J, with a span of 4 bases between the germline ends. The sequencing machine was an Illumina NovaSeq 6000. TCRalpha and TCRbeta cDNA libraries were built by 5'RACE with constant-segment primers, adding sample barcodes and unique molecular identifiers. Trizol reagent was used to extract RNA from every sample. Libraries were amplified in two PCR steps, with a second sample barcode and Illumina TruSeq adapters added in the second step. The libraries were sequenced on an Illumina NovaSeq using 2 x 150 bp paired-end reads. The source study handled its data this way. With migec v1.2.7, reads were demultiplexed and then collapsed into UMI-guided consensus sequences. With mixcr v2.1.11, UMI consensuses were aligned to TRA and TRB V and J templates and assembled into clonotypes. A clonotype was counted as expanded or contracted only when both edgeR and NoisET called the clonotype significant, with the noise models trained on biological replicates. edgeR calls used a false discovery rate-adjusted p below 0.01 and a log2 fold-change threshold of 1. PCA with hierarchical clustering of max-normalized trajectories of the 1000 most abundant clonotypes was used as exploratory dynamics analysis. The CD4 or CD8 phenotype of responding clones was assigned using the separately sequenced CD4+ and CD8+ repertoires. In-frame beta chains were kept once TCRdb had trimmed the public reads at Q25 with fastp and called clones with MiXCR. Rows with a matching CDR3 protein are joined into one entry that keeps the most common DNA and genes. Here the V and J calls rest on TCRdb's processing, not on the authors' analysis. This sample comprises about 240,000 distinct CDR3 sequences, 7.5% to 10% of them detected only once. The ten largest clones represent around a fifth of the sample.

PBMCs were isolated by Ficoll-Paque density gradient centrifugation. The chain is made from TRBV12-3 or TRBV12-4 and TRBJ2-7, with the D segment identity uncertain. The material sequenced was PBMCs or a T cell subset sorted from them (not recorded which). The TCR sequence derives from a man aged 18-30 years who had mild COVID-19 (a few samples of this study predate the infection). The sample titles of this study are shuffled in the database, so cell type and time point are left out; the donor was told from shared clones. At the DNA level, the sequence is TGTGCCAGCAGTTTTAGGTACGAGCAGTACTTC. It translates as CASSFRYEQYF.